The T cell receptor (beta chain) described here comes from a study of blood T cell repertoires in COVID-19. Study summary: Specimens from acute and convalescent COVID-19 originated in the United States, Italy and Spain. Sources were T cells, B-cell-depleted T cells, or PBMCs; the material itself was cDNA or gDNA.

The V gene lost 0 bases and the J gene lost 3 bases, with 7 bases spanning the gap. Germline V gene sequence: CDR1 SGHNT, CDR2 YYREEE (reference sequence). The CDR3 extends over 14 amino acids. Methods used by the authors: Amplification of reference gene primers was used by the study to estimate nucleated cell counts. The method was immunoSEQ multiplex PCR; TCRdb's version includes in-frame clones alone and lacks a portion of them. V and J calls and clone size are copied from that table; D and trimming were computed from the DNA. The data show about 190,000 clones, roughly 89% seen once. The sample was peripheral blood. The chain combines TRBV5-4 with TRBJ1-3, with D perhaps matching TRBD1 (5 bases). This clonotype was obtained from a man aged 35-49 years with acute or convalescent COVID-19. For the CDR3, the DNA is TGTGCCAGCAGCTTGGACAGGATTGGAAACACCATATATTTT. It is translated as CASSLDRIGNTIYF.